This T cell receptor beta chain was obtained from a study of T cell responses to AZD1222 COVID-19 vaccine. Points from the study as a whole: Nearly half of spike-specific TCRs reportedly target variant regions that are unmutated in the B.1.351 and B.1.1.7 variants.

This clone is a singleton in its sample. Its target is not known. TCRdb's copy holds only in-frame clones and misses some; the assay was immunoSEQ multiplex PCR. The sample lists about 180,000 clones, 90% occurring once. V was shortened by 4 bases and J by 10 bases, with 15 bases between the two germline ends. The CDR3 runs to 14 residues. The V gene's germline CDR1 is SGDLS and CDR2 YYNGEE. The sample here was peripheral blood, taken on day 0 of AZD1222 vaccination. This receptor was taken from an adult in good health. The gene calls are TRBV9 and TRBJ1-6, with D unclear. DNA for the CDR3: TGTGCCAGCAGCCGGGCCCGCGGCAACTCACCCCTCCACTTT. As protein: CASSRARGNSPLHF.